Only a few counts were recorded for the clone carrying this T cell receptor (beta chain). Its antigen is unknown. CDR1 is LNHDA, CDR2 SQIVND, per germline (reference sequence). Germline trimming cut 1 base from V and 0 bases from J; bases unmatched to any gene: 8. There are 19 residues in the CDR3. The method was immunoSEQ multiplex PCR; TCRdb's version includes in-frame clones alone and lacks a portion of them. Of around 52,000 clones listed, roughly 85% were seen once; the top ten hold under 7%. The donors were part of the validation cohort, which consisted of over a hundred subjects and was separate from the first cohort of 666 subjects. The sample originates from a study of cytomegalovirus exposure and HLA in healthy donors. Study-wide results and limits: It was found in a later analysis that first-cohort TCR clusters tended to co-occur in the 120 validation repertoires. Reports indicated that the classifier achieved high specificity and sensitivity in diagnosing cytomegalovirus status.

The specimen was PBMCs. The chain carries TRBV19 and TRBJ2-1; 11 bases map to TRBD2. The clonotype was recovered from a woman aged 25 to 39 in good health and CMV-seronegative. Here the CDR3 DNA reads TGTGCCAGTAGTATAGGGTCTAGCGGGAGGTTCCCCTCCTACAATGAGCAGTTCTTC. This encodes CASSIGSSGRFPSYNEQFF.